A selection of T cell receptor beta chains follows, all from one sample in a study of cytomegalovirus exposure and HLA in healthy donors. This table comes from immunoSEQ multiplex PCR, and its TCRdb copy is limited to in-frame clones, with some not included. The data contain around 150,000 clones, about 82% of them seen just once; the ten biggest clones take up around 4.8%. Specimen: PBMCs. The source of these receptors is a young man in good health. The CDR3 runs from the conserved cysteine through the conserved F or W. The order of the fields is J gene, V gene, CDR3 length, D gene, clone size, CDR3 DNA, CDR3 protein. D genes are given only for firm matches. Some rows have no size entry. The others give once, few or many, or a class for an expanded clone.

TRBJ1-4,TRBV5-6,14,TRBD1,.,TGTGCCAGCAGCTTCATACAGGGGACGGAAAAACTGTTTTTT,CASSFIQGTEKLFF
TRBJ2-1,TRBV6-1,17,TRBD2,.,TGTGCCAGCAGAGAACGTCGGGCGGGGGGGTATTACAATGAGCAGTTCTTC,CASRERRAGGYYNEQFF
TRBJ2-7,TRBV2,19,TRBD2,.,TGTGCCAGCAGTGAGCCCGTCGTGTTGCTAGCGGGAGGCTCCTACGAGCAGTACTTC,CASSEPVVLLAGGSYEQYF
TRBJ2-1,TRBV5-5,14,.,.,TGTGCCAGCAGCTTTGGCGGACTCAACAATGAGCAGTTCTTC,CASSFGGLNNEQFF
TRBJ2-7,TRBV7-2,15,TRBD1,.,TGTGCCAGCAGCTTAGCCGGGACAGGCTTCTACGAGCAGTACTTC,CASSLAGTGFYEQYF
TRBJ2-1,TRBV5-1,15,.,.,TGCGCCAGCAGCTTGGCAGGCAGCTCCTACAATGAGCAGTTCTTC,CASSLAGSSYNEQFF
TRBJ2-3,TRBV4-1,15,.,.,TGCGCCAGCAGCCCGGGACTTGGGGGTCGGGATACGCAGTATTTT,CASSPGLGGRDTQYF
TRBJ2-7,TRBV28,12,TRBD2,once,TGTGCCAGCAGTAGCGGGACGGCCGAGCAGTACTTC,CASSSGTAEQYF
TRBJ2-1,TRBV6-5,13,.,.,TGTGCCAGCACGTCGGGGAGTCGTAATGAGCAGTTCTTC,CASTSGSRNEQFF
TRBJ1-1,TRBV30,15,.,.,TGTGCCGTACTCAGGGGTTTACTGGGGAACACTGAAGCTTTCTTT,CAVLRGLLGNTEAFF
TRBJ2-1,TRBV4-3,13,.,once,TGCGCCAGCAGCCAAGGTGAGGGCAATGAGCAGTTCTTC,CASSQGEGNEQFF
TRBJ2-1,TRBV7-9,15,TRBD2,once,TGTGCCAGCAGCTTACCTCGCGGGAGGGCCTTGGAGCAGTTCTTC,CASSLPRGRALEQFF
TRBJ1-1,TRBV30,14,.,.,TGTGCCTGGAGTGACTCAGGAATGAACACTGAAGCTTTCTTT,CAWSDSGMNTEAFF
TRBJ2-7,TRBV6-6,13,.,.,TGTGCCAGCAGTTACTCGGGAGCCATCGAGCAGTACTTC,CASSYSGAIEQYF
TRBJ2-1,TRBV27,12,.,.,TGTGCCAGCAGTCTCGAGGGCAATGAGCAGTTCTTC,CASSLEGNEQFF
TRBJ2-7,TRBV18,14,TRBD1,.,TGTGCCAGCGCCGGACAGGCCGTAGGTTACGAGCAGTACTTC,CASAGQAVGYEQYF
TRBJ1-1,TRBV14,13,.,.,TGTGCCAGCAGCTACACAAAGAACACTGAAGCTTTCTTT,CASSYTKNTEAFF
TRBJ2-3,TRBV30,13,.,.,TGTGCCTGGAGTGTACTCAGGACAGATACGCAGTATTTT,CAWSVLRTDTQYF
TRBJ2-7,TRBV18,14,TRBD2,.,TGTGCCAGCTCATGGACTAGCGATTACTACGAGCAGTACTTC,CASSWTSDYYEQYF
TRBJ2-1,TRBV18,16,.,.,TGTGCCAGCTCACCACCGAGTCGGTCCTCTTACAATGAGCAGTTCTTC,CASSPPSRSSYNEQFF
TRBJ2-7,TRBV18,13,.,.,TGTGCCAGCTCTCTTGCAGGGCCACGGGAGCAGTACTTC,CASSLAGPREQYF
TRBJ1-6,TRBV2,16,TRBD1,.,TGTGCCAGCAGCGGGCTTGGGACAGGGGATAATTCACCCCTCCACTTT,CASSGLGTGDNSPLHF
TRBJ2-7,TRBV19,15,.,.,TGTGCCAGTAGTATAGATTTCGGGGGGCTCAACGAGCAGTACTTC,CASSIDFGGLNEQYF
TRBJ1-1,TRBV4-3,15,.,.,TGCGCCAGCAGCCAAGATACGGAGACTACCCCTGAAGCTTTCTTT,CASSQDTETTPEAFF
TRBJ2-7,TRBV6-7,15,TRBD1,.,TGTGCCAGCAGTTCAGGGCGGACAGGAACCTACGAGCAGTACTTC,CASSSGRTGTYEQYF
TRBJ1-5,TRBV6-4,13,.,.,TGTGCCAGCAGTCCTTATAGCAATCAGCCCCAGCATTTT,CASSPYSNQPQHF
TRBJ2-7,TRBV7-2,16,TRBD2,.,TGTGCCAGCAGCCCGCACGGGACTAGCGGGACCTACGAGCAGTACTTC,CASSPHGTSGTYEQYF
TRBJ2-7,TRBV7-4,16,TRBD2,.,TGTGCCAGCAGCTTTCTAGCGGGAGTAGGGTTTTGCGAGCAGTACTTC,CASSFLAGVGFCEQYF
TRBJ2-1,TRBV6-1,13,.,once,TGTGCCAGCAGGGGGACCGGGGGCAATGAGCAGTTCTTC,CASRGTGGNEQFF
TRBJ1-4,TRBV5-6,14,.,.,TGTGCCAGCAGGGAGAGAGGGGTGGGGGGAAAACTGTTTTTT,CASRERGVGGKLFF
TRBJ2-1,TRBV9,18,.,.,TGTGCCAGCAGCGTCGAGACAGGCCGACCTCCCTCCTACAATGAGCAGTTCTTC,CASSVETGRPPSYNEQFF
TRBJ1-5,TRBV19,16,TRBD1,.,TGTGCCAGTAGTATTAGACGACAGGGGGGACGGCAGCCCCAGCATTTT,CASSIRRQGGRQPQHF
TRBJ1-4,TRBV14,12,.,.,TGTGCCAGCAGCCAAGGTCTCGAAAAACTGTTTTTT,CASSQGLEKLFF
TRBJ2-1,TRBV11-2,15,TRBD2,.,TGTGCCAGCAGCTTAGTCGGGGGAGGGCCCCATGAGCAGTTCTTC,CASSLVGGGPHEQFF
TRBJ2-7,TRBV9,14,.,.,TGTGCCAGCAGCCCAGGGGGGTACTCCTACGAGCAGTACTTC,CASSPGGYSYEQYF
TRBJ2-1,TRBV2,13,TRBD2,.,TGTGCCAGCATTCAGAGGGAGGGCAGTGAGCAGTTCTTC,CASIQREGSEQFF
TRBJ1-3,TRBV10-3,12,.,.,TGTGCCATCAGTGACACAGGAAACACCATATATTTT,CAISDTGNTIYF
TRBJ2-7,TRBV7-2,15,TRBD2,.,TGTGCCAGCAGCTTTGGCGGGAGGGCTACCTACGAGCAGTACTTC,CASSFGGRATYEQYF
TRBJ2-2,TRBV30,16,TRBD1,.,TGTGCCTGGAGTGTTTGGGGGACAGATAGAACCGGGGAGCTGTTTTTT,CAWSVWGTDRTGELFF
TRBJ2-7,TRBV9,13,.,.,TGTGCCAGCGGAGGGACCTCCGCCTACGAGCAGTACTTC,CASGGTSAYEQYF
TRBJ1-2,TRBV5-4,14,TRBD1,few,TGTGCCAGCAGCATCGGGACAGGGGGAGGGGGCTACACCTTC,CASSIGTGGGGYTF
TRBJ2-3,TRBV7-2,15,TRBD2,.,TGTGCCAGCAGCCGTATTAGCGGGAGTGCAGATACGCAGTATTTT,CASSRISGSADTQYF
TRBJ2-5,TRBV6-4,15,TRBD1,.,TGTGCCAGCAGTGACTCGGACAGGGCTTTTGAGACCCAGTACTTC,CASSDSDRAFETQYF